This TCR beta chain comes out of a study of T cell responses to AZD1222 COVID-19 vaccine. Findings of the study overall: Increases in Spike-specific TCR breadth and depth were seen after two AZD1222 doses. Vaccine-associated CD4 TCRs spanned spike, dominant at 160-218 and 743-854. Donors, mostly white British, included more females; clonal diversity was possibly underestimated.

Assay: immunoSEQ multiplex PCR; the TCRdb copy retains only in-frame clones and omits some. Here the sample spans under 200,000 clones, 90% to 95% being singletons. Germline CDR1 LNHDA, CDR2 SQIVND (reference sequence). This CDR3 comprises 15 residues. V gave up 1 base and J gave up 0 bases, with 9 bases separating them. In regard to this clone: Its antigen is currently unknown.

The receptor was isolated from an adult who received the MenACWY meningococcal vaccine as a control. The source material was peripheral blood, sampled 28 days after the second dose of the MenACWY control vaccine. This chain uses TRBV19 with TRBJ1-1, with D unresolved. CDR3 protein: CASSIGRAVNTEAFF. CDR3 nucleotide sequence: TGTGCCAGTAGTATAGGCCGGGCGGTGAACACTGAAGCTTTCTTT.